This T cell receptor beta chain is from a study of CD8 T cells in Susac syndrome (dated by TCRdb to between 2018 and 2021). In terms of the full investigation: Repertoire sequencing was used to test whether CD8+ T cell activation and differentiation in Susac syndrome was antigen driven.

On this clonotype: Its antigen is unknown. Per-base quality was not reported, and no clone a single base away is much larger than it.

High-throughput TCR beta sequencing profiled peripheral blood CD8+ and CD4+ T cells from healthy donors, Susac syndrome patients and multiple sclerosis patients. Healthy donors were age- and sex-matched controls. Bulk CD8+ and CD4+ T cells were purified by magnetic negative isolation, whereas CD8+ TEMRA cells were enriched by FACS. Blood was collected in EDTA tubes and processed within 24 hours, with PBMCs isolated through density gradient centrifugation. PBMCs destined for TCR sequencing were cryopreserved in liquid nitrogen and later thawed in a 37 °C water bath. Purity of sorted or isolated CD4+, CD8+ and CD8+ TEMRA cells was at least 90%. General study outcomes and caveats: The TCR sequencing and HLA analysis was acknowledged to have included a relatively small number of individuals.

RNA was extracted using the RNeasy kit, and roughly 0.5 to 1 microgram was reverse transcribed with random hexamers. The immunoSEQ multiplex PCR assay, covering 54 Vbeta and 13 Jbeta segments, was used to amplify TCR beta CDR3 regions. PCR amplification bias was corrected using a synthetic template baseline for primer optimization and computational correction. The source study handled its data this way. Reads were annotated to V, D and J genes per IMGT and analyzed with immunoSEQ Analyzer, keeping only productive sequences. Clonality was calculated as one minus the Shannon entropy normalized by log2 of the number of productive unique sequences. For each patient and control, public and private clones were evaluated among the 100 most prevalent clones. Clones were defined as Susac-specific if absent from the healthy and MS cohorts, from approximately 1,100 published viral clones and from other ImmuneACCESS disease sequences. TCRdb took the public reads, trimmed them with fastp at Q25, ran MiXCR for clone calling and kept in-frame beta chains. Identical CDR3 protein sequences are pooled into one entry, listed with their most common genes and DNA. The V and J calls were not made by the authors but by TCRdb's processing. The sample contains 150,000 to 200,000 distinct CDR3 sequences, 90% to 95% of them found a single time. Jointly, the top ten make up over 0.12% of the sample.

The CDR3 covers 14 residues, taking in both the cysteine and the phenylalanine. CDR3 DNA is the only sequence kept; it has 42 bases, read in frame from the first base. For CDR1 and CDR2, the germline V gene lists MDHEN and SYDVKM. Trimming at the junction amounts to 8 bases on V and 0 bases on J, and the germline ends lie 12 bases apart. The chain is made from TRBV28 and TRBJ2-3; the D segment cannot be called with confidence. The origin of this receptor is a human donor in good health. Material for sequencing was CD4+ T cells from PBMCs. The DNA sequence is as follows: TGTGCCAGCGTTACCGGGTCTAGCACAGATACGCAGTATTTT. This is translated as CASVTGSSTDTQYF.